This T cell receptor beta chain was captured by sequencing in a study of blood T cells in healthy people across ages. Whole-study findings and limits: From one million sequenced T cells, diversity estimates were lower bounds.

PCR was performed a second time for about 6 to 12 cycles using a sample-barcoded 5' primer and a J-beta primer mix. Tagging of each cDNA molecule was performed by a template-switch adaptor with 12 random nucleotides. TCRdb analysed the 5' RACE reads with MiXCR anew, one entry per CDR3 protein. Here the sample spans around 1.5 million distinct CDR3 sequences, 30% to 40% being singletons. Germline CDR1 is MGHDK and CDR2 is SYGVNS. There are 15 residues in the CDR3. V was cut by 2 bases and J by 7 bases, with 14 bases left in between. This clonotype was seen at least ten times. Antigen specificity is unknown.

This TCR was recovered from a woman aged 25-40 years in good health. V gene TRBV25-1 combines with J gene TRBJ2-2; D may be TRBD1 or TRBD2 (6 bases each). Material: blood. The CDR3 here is CASSERIGGVGELFF. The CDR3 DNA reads TGTGCCAGCAGTGAACGTATCGGGGGCGTCGGGGAGCTGTTTTTT. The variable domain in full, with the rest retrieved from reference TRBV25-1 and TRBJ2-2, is EADIYQTPRYLVIGTGKKITLECSQTMGHDKMYWYQQDPGMELHLIHYSYGVNSTEKGDLSSESTVSRIRTEHFPLTLESARPSHTSQYLCASSERIGGVGELFFGEGSRLTVL.